The 21 T cell receptor beta chains given below trace back to one sample, sequenced in a study of T cell responses to AZD1222 COVID-19 vaccine. TCRdb's table, derived via immunoSEQ multiplex PCR, lists solely in-frame clones and lacks some. The repertoire holds some 140,000 clones, with 93% as singletons. The sequences come from peripheral blood, collected on day 0 of AZD1222 vaccination. These receptors all stem from an adult in good health.

The chain combines TRBV14 with TRBJ2-2; 9 bases are a match to TRBD2. This CDR3 is 15 amino acids long. The trim removed 4 bases at V and 2 bases at J, leaving 2 bases unmatched. Germline CDR1 reads SGHDN; CDR2 reads FVKESK. CDR3 in amino acids: CASSPLAGNTGELFF. For the CDR3, the DNA is TGTGCCAGCAGCCCTCTAGCGGGAAACACCGGGGAGCTGTTTTTT. The full variable domain, completed using reference TRBV14 and TRBJ2-2, is EAGVTQFPSHSVIEKGQTVTLRCDPISGHDNLYWYRRVMGKEIKFLLHFVKESKQDESGMPNNRFLAERTGGTYSTLKVQPAELEDSGVYFCASSPLAGNTGELFFGEGSRLTVL.

This clone was recorded only once. The gene calls are TRBV19 and TRBJ1-1; D unresolved. CDR3 length: 15 residues. The germline V gene encodes CDR1 LNHDA and CDR2 SQIVND (reference sequence). V lost 5 bases and J lost 1, with 14 bases in between. CDR3 protein: CASSPPARSNTEAFF. The CDR3 bases are TGTGCCAGTAGTCCTCCGGCCCGGTCGAACACTGAAGCTTTCTTT.

The V call is TRBV19, the J call TRBJ1-1; D gene ambiguous. The CDR3 covers 14 residues. The germline CDR1 and CDR2 sequences are LNHDA and SQIVND (reference sequence). Trimming removed 1 base at V and 6 bases at J, with 12 bases between. The CDR3 spells CASSIGSLGAEAFF. The CDR3, as DNA: TGTGCCAGTAGTATAGGAAGCCTCGGGGCTGAAGCTTTCTTT. The full variable domain, in which reference TRBV19 and TRBJ1-1 provide the parts outside the CDR3, is DGGITQSPKYLFRKEGQNVTLSCEQNLNHDAMYWYRQDPGQGLRLIYYSQIVNDFQKGDIAEGYSVSREKKESFPLTVTSAQKNPTAFYLCASSIGSLGAEAFFGQGTRLTVV.

The chain links TRBV6-2 or TRBV6-3 to TRBJ1-2; D unclear. The V gene lost 5 bases and the J gene lost 5 bases, with 21 bases spanning the gap. The CDR3 is made up of 16 amino acids. Germline CDR1 MNHEY, CDR2 SVGEGT. CDR3 region: CASSKPPWREKYGYTF. DNA for the CDR3: TGTGCCAGCAGTAAGCCCCCTTGGAGGGAGAAGTATGGCTACACCTTC.

This clone was seen just once. The V and J genes are TRBV6-2 or TRBV6-3 and TRBJ2-5; D uncertain. This CDR3 spans 12 amino acids. With 2 bases removed from V and 5 bases from J, the gap between germline ends came to 6 bases. Germline V CDR1 and CDR2: MNHEY, SVGEGT. In DNA form, the CDR3 reads TGTGCCAGCAGTTACACATCTGAGACCCAGTACTTC. This sequence encodes CASSYTSETQYF.

The chain employs TRBV5-1 and TRBJ2-2, with D perhaps matching TRBD1 or TRBD2 (5 bases each). Deletions cut 1 base from V and 4 bases from J, with 11 bases between. Germline lookup yields CDR1 SGHRS and CDR2 YFSETQ. CDR3 length equals 15 residues. CDR3 region: CASSLIGTTTGELFF. The CDR3, as DNA: TGCGCCAGCAGCTTGATAGGGACGACCACCGGGGAGCTGTTTTTT.

This clone showed up just a few times. The chain has TRBV12-3 or TRBV12-4 and TRBJ1-1; a weak D match, TRBD1 (6 bases). Trimming pared 3 bases from V and 10 bases from J, leaving 15 bases between. The CDR3 consists of 13 residues. The CDR3 sequence is CASSLWSGAGAFF. CDR3 nucleotides: TGTGCCAGCAGTTTGTGGTCGGGGGCGGGAGCTTTCTTT.

The rearrangement uses TRBV18 and TRBJ1-1, with a possible D match to TRBD1 (6 bases). The CDR3 contains 13 residues. V lost 6 bases to trimming and J lost 6 bases, with 14 bases between them. Per germline, CDR1 KGHSH and CDR2 LQKENI. The CDR3 DNA is TGTGCCAGCTCCCTACAACAGGGTCCTGAAGCTTTCTTT. It codes for CASSLQQGPEAFF.

The V and J genes are TRBV5-1 and TRBJ1-5, with no clear D. V was pared by 0 bases and J by 7 bases, with 8 bases between. CDR1 SGHRS and CDR2 YFSETQ come from the germline V gene. There are 13 residues in the CDR3. CDR3 sequence: CASSLDVAQPQHF. The CDR3 nucleotides are TGCGCCAGCAGCTTGGATGTAGCGCAGCCCCAGCATTTT.

The chain combines TRBV6-2 or TRBV6-3 with TRBJ1-5; the D gene is possibly TRBD1 (5 bases). The CDR3 is 13 amino acids. CDR1 is MNHEY, CDR2 SVGEGT, per germline. Trimming took 5 bases from V and 4 from J, leaving 9 bases between them. The CDR3: CASSHRSNQPQHF. CDR3 nucleotide sequence: TGTGCCAGCAGTCACAGGTCTAATCAGCCCCAGCATTTT.

The V and J genes are TRBV7-9 and TRBJ2-5, with 8 bases fitting TRBD1. Germline CDR1 reads SEHNR; CDR2 reads FQNEAQ (reference sequence). V was clipped by 5 bases and J by 5 bases; unmatched bases: 7. This CDR3 is built from 14 residues. The CDR3 coding sequence is TGTGCCAGCAGCCAGGGACAGGTACAGGAGACCCAGTACTTC. Its protein product is CASSQGQVQETQYF.

V gene TRBV6-6 combines with J gene TRBJ1-5, with D tentatively TRBD1 (6 bases). The CDR3 consists of 13 residues. Trimming stripped 6 bases from V and 4 bases from J, with 10 bases between. CDR1 is MNHNY, CDR2 SVGAGI, per germline (reference sequence). CDR3 DNA: TGTGCCAGCAGGGACAGTCTTAATCAGCCCCAGCATTTT. Protein sequence: CASRDSLNQPQHF.

The chain has TRBV29-1 and TRBJ2-7; the D gene is possibly TRBD1 (7 bases). The CDR3 is made up of 14 amino acids. V was trimmed by 4 bases and J by 7 bases, leaving 20 bases between them. Germline values: CDR1 SQVTM, CDR2 ANQGSEA. The chain's CDR3 is CSVGGRQGRGEQYF. CDR3 DNA: TGCAGCGTTGGCGGAAGACAGGGCCGGGGGGAGCAGTACTTC.

The chain has TRBV6-6 and TRBJ1-2; TRBD1 might be the D (6 bases). Trimming took 4 bases from V and 3 from J, leaving 18 bases between them. Germline-derived CDR1 and CDR2 are MNHNY and SVGAGI (reference sequence). The CDR3 contains 16 residues. CDR3: CASSSPVTGYDYGYTF. CDR3 DNA: TGTGCCAGCAGTTCCCCCGTTACAGGGTACGACTATGGCTACACCTTC.

J is TRBJ1-2 and V is TRBV30; D is ambiguous. The CDR3 contains 14 residues. CDR1 and CDR2 from the germline V gene are GTSNPN and SVGIG (reference sequence). Trimming stripped 0 bases from V and 8 bases from J, with 16 bases between. In DNA form, the CDR3 reads TGTGCCTGGAGTGTCGCGGCCTCACCGCTAGGCTACACCTTC. This encodes CAWSVAASPLGYTF.

The rearrangement joins TRBV4-1 to TRBJ1-1; D not resolved. The CDR3 loop spans 13 amino acids. Trimming removed 7 bases at V and 0 bases at J, with 9 bases between. Per the germline V gene, CDR1 is MGHRA and CDR2 is YSYEKL. CDR3: CASTKEVNTEAFF. CDR3 sequence (DNA): TGCGCCAGCACCAAAGAAGTGAACACTGAAGCTTTCTTT.

This sequence joins TRBV6-5 and TRBJ2-7; 7 nucleotides agree with TRBD1. V trimming: 7 bases; J trimming: 3 bases; junction bases outside the gene matches: 9. Germline values: CDR1 MNHEY, CDR2 SVGAGI. CDR3 length equals 14 residues. The CDR3 loop is CASNRQGSFYEQYF. As DNA, the CDR3 is TGTGCCAGCAACCGACAGGGATCATTCTACGAGCAGTACTTC.

The chain links TRBV28 to TRBJ2-1; unclear D gene. The CDR3 totals 13 residues. V lost 6 bases and J 0 bases, leaving 6 bases between the germline ends. Germline V gives CDR1 MDHEN, CDR2 SYDVKM. CDR3 nucleotides: TGTGCCAGCAGCTCTAGCTCCTACAATGAGCAGTTCTTC. This codes for CASSSSSYNEQFF.

The gene calls are TRBV5-4 and TRBJ1-4; the D is unclear. Germline CDR1 is SGHNT and CDR2 is YYREEE (reference sequence). V was trimmed by 3 bases and J by 7 bases, leaving 10 bases between them. The CDR3 sequence is 13 residues long. The CDR3 reads CASSSGDLEKLFF. CDR3 DNA: TGTGCCAGCAGCTCCGGAGATCTTGAAAAACTGTTTTTT.

V gene TRBV3-1 (or the pseudogene TRBV3-2) combines with J gene TRBJ1-5; D gene ambiguous. V lost 2 bases to trimming and J lost 5 bases, with 10 bases between them. From germline, CDR1 is LGHDT and CDR2 YNNKEL (reference sequence). The CDR3 is made up of 14 amino acids. CDR3: CASSQWAEDQPQHF. The CDR3 nucleotides are TGTGCCAGCAGCCAATGGGCAGAAGATCAGCCCCAGCATTTT.

In nucleotides, the CDR3 is TGTGCCAGTAGTATTCGGAACACTGAAGCTTTCTTT. Translation: CASSIRNTEAFF. V and J are TRBV19 and TRBJ1-1; the D is unclear. Germline V lookup: CDR1 LNHDA, CDR2 SQIVND (reference sequence). Trimming pared 3 bases from V and 1 base from J, leaving 3 bases between. The CDR3 runs to 12 residues.